These 30 T cell receptor beta chains came from one sample sequenced in a study of T cell responses to AZD1222 COVID-19 vaccine. Method: immunoSEQ multiplex PCR; TCRdb's copy keeps in-frame clones and lacks some. The sample lists 120,000 or so clones; around 87% were seen once. The sample was peripheral blood, taken on day 0 of AZD1222 vaccination. The receptors stem from an adult in good health.

This rearrangement joins TRBV4-2 to TRBJ2-7; no firm D call. V lost 1 base, J lost 1 base, and 8 bases lay in between. The germline gives CDR1 LGHNA, CDR2 YNFKEQ. CDR3 length equals 14 residues. This CDR3 reads CASSQAATSYEQYF. CDR3 sequence (DNA): TGTGCCAGCAGCCAAGCGGCCACATCCTACGAGCAGTACTTC.

This chain joins TRBV19 and TRBJ1-3; tentatively, D is TRBD1 (5 bases). The CDR3 sequence is 15 residues long. Trimming left V 3 bases short and J 2 bases short, with 11 bases between. The germline V gene has CDR1 LNHDA and CDR2 SQIVND (reference sequence). This CDR3 is CASSMVAGPGNTIYF. The CDR3 DNA sequence: TGTGCCAGTAGTATGGTGGCAGGGCCTGGAAACACCATATATTTT.

The chain carries TRBV19 and TRBJ2-3; 10 positions agree with TRBD2. The CDR3 totals 15 residues. Germline CDR1 is LNHDA and CDR2 is SQIVND (reference sequence). V was clipped by 1 base and J by 4 bases; unmatched bases: 2. Here the CDR3 reads CASSIGSGGADTQYF. DNA for the CDR3: TGTGCCAGTAGTATAGGGAGCGGGGGGGCAGATACGCAGTATTTT.

The chain carries TRBV2 and TRBJ2-5; either TRBD1 or TRBD2 may supply D (5 bases each). In germline, CDR1 is SNHLY, CDR2 FYNNEI. V lost 7 bases, J lost 3 bases, and 18 bases lay in between. This CDR3 contains 15 residues. The CDR3 nucleotides are TGTGCCAGCATCGCCAGGGTTTTGGGAGAAGAGACCCAGTACTTC. This translates into CASIARVLGEETQYF.

As regards this clone: In the same sample, other DNA sequences code for this CDR3. This chain uses TRBV12-3 or TRBV12-4 with TRBJ1-1, with D uncertain. V gave up 3 bases and J gave up 6 bases, with 5 bases separating them. This CDR3 is built from 11 residues. CDR3 residues: CASSLRSEAFF. For the CDR3, the DNA is TGTGCCAGCAGTTTGAGATCTGAAGCTTTCTTT.

This chain links TRBV4-2 with TRBJ1-6; D ambiguous. The germline V and J ends were trimmed by 0 bases and 3 bases, with 18 bases remaining between them. The CDR3 consists of 19 residues. Germline CDR1 LGHNA, CDR2 YNFKEQ. The CDR3 region has the DNA TGTGCCAGCAGCCAAGATCGGCTTTCTCGGGGTTACTATAATTCACCCCTCCACTTT. Translating gives CASSQDRLSRGYYNSPLHF.

This chain connects TRBV27 to TRBJ2-6; 10 nucleotides match TRBD1. CDR1 is MNHEY and CDR2 is SMNVEV in the germline V gene (reference sequence). This CDR3 has 20 residues. V gave up 7 bases and J gave up 0 bases; unmatched junction bases: 15. CDR3 region: CASTSVDARDRGSGANVLTF. Here the CDR3 DNA reads TGTGCCAGCACCAGTGTAGACGCCCGGGACAGGGGCTCTGGGGCCAACGTCCTGACTTTC.

V and J are TRBV30 and TRBJ1-6, with a tentative D call TRBD1 (5 bases). The CDR3 totals 13 residues. The V gene's germline CDR1 is GTSNPN and CDR2 SVGIG (reference sequence). With 3 bases removed from V and 8 bases from J, the gap between germline ends came to 11 bases. The CDR3: CAWRGERDSPLHF. The CDR3 bases are TGTGCCTGGAGGGGGGAGAGGGATTCACCCCTCCACTTT. Using reference TRBV30 and TRBJ1-6 for the parts outside the CDR3, the full variable domain is SQTIHQWPATLVQPVGSPLSLECTVEGTSNPNLYWYRQAAGRGLQLLFYSVGIGQISSEVPQNLSASRPQDRQFILSSKKLLLSDSGFYLCAWRGERDSPLHFGNGTRLTVT.

This sequence joins TRBV5-1 and TRBJ1-4; 8 bases are shared with TRBD1. The germline CDR1 and CDR2 sequences are SGHRS and YFSETQ. There are 17 residues in the CDR3. V gave up 4 bases and J gave up 8 bases; unmatched junction bases: 16. CDR3 amino acids: CASSVGQGRVVPEKLFF. CDR3 nucleotides: TGCGCCAGCAGCGTAGGACAGGGACGGGTGGTTCCCGAAAAACTGTTTTTT.

The V and J genes are TRBV4-1 and TRBJ1-6; no firm D call. Trimming took 4 bases from V and 6 from J, leaving 16 bases between them. The CDR3 spans 16 residues. Germline V gene sequence: CDR1 MGHRA, CDR2 YSYEKL. Written as DNA, the CDR3 is TGCGCCAGCAGCCCCCCCGGCGGGGAGGGTAATTCACCCCTCCACTTT. This sequence encodes CASSPPGGEGNSPLHF.

This clone was recorded at least ten times. The rearrangement uses TRBV7-9 and TRBJ1-1; D is undetermined. Germline loops: CDR1 SEHNR, CDR2 FQNEAQ (reference sequence). The CDR3 has 12 amino acids. Trimming took 2 bases from V and 6 from J, leaving 7 bases between them. Written as DNA, the CDR3 is TGTGCCAGCAGCTTACTACTATCTGAAGCTTTCTTT. Encoded protein: CASSLLLSEAFF.

The chain combines TRBV27 with TRBJ2-2; D unclear. This CDR3 comprises 13 residues. CDR1 is MNHEY and CDR2 is SMNVEV in the germline V gene (reference sequence). Trimming shortened V by 5 bases and J by 5 bases, and 9 bases separated the two germline ends. CDR3 nucleotides: TGTGCCAGCAGTCTCCTCCAAACCGGGGAGCTGTTTTTT. Translating it yields CASSLLQTGELFF.

The chain recombines TRBV10-3 with TRBJ1-5, with a possible D match to TRBD1 (6 bases). CDR1 and CDR2 (germline): ENHRY, SYGVKD. V lost 4 bases and J lost 1, with 17 bases in between. This CDR3 has 17 amino acids. DNA for the CDR3: TGTGCCATCAGTGGAGGGACACATAACTTGAGCAATCAGCCCCAGCATTTT. Translating gives CAISGGTHNLSNQPQHF.

The chain joins TRBV6-2 or TRBV6-3 to TRBJ2-7, with D possibly being TRBD1 or TRBD2 (5 bases each). The CDR3 totals 12 residues. The V end lost 4 bases, the J end lost 3 bases, and 7 bases lay between the germline ends. Germline CDR1 MNHEY, CDR2 SVGEGT. CDR3 protein: CASSWGSYEQYF. The CDR3 coding sequence is TGTGCCAGCAGTTGGGGGAGCTACGAGCAGTACTTC.

V gene TRBV19 combines with J gene TRBJ2-7; D is perhaps TRBD1 (5 bases). The length of the CDR3 is 14 residues. Trimming took 3 bases from V and 0 from J, leaving 9 bases between them. From germline, CDR1 is LNHDA and CDR2 SQIVND (reference sequence). The CDR3 spells CASSMDTFSYEQYF. In DNA, the CDR3 is TGTGCCAGTAGTATGGACACCTTCTCCTACGAGCAGTACTTC.

As for this clone: A read error may produce the germline difference seen at one junction end. This sequence joins TRBV6-5 and TRBJ1-1; possible D gene TRBD1, 6 bases. Germline CDR1 and CDR2: MNHEY and SVGAGI. This CDR3 is built from 16 residues. DNA of the CDR3: TGTGCCAGCAGTTACTCGTCCGGGGGCCCGGCGCTGAAGCCACTCTTT. This encodes CASSYSSGGPALKPLF.

This chain joins TRBV5-4 and TRBJ1-2; no firm D call. This CDR3 is 14 amino acids long. Between the trimmed V and J ends, which lost 7 bases and 0 bases, there was a span of 13 bases. Germline V CDR1 and CDR2: SGHNT, YYREEE (reference sequence). The CDR3 reads CASGTQSSNYGYTF. The CDR3 DNA sequence: TGTGCCAGCGGCACCCAGTCTTCTAACTATGGCTACACCTTC. Full variable domain (outside the CDR3, taken from reference TRBV5-4 and TRBJ1-2): ETGVTQSPTHLIKTRGQQVTLRCSSQSGHNTVSWYQQALGQGPQFIFQYYREEENGRGNFPPRFSGLQFPNYSSELNVNALELDDSALYLCASGTQSSNYGYTFGSGTRLTVV.

The V call is TRBV28, the J call TRBJ2-7; unclear D gene. V dropped 8 bases and J dropped 0 bases, with 8 bases sitting between them. Germline-derived CDR1 and CDR2 are MDHEN and SYDVKM. The CDR3 totals 12 residues. The CDR3 reads CASGWVSYEQYF. For the CDR3, the DNA is TGTGCCAGCGGGTGGGTCTCCTACGAGCAGTACTTC.

The V call is TRBV9, the J call TRBJ1-1; weak D call: TRBD1 (5 bases). Germline V CDR1 and CDR2: SGDLS, YYNGEE. V shed 4 bases and J shed 1 base, with 11 bases lying between them. The CDR3 loop spans 14 amino acids. This CDR3 is CASSSHGANTEAFF. The CDR3 bases are TGTGCCAGCAGCTCTCACGGGGCGAACACTGAAGCTTTCTTT.

The chain combines TRBV19 with TRBJ1-2; D remains ambiguous. CDR3 length: 13 residues. The V gene lost 5 bases and the J gene lost 5 bases, with 12 bases spanning the gap. Looked up from germline, CDR1 is LNHDA and CDR2 is SQIVND (reference sequence). The CDR3 region is CASSPRHYYGYTF. CDR3 sequence (DNA): TGTGCCAGTAGTCCACGACATTATTATGGCTACACCTTC.

This clone was observed a single time. The V call is TRBV27, the J call TRBJ2-3; 12 bases are shared with TRBD2. Germline assignment: CDR1 MNHEY and CDR2 SMNVEV (reference sequence). The V and J ends lost 7 bases and 6 bases, in that order; junction bases with no gene match: 5. The CDR3 has 14 amino acids. CDR3 in amino acids: CASTLAGGSDTQYF. CDR3 nucleotides: TGTGCCAGCACCCTAGCGGGAGGGTCGGATACGCAGTATTTT.

The gene calls are TRBV21-1 and TRBJ1-5. TRBV21-1 is designated a pseudogene. This CDR3 is built from 17 residues. CDR3 DNA sequence: TGTGCCAGCAGCGAACCCCACTTGGGGGATAGCAATCAGCCCCAGCATTTT. Translating gives CASSEPHLGDSNQPQHF.

The chain uses TRBV6-2 or TRBV6-3 and TRBJ1-5, with 9 bases fitting TRBD1. From germline, CDR1 is MNHEY and CDR2 SVGEGT. This CDR3 region has 15 residues. Trimming at V came to 6 bases and at J to 3 bases, leaving 6 bases not matched to a gene. CDR3 bases: TGTGCCAGCAGCCCCCGGACAGGGGTCAATCAGCCCCAGCATTTT. Encoded protein: CASSPRTGVNQPQHF.

This rearrangement joins TRBV29-1 to TRBJ1-2; no definite D call. This CDR3 is 13 amino acids long. Trimming shortened V by 3 bases and J by 6 bases, and 14 bases separated the two germline ends. Looked up from germline, CDR1 is SQVTM and CDR2 is ANQGSEA. Written as DNA, the CDR3 is TGCAGCGTTGATGACCCGGTCCGGAATGGCTACACCTTC. Its protein product is CSVDDPVRNGYTF.

The chain combines TRBV27 with TRBJ2-7; 10 bases align to TRBD1. The CDR3 has 14 residues. The trim removed 3 bases at V and 3 bases at J, leaving 2 bases unmatched. Germline V lookup: CDR1 MNHEY, CDR2 SMNVEV (reference sequence). CDR3 bases: TGTGCCAGCAGTTTCCGGGACAGGGGCTACGAGCAGTACTTC. Encoded protein: CASSFRDRGYEQYF.

J is TRBJ2-7 and V is TRBV10-1, with D maybe TRBD1 (6 bases). Germline V gene lookup returns CDR1 WNHNN and CDR2 SYGVQD (reference sequence). V gave up 2 bases and J gave up 2 bases, with 28 bases separating them. This CDR3 region has 20 residues. The CDR3 sequence is CASSEPRANVSQGPPYEQYF. The CDR3, as DNA: TGCGCCAGCAGTGAGCCCCGGGCTAATGTGAGTCAGGGGCCTCCCTACGAGCAGTACTTC.

This rearrangement joins TRBV6-5 to TRBJ2-7, with a possible D match to TRBD1 (6 bases). V lost 0 bases, J lost 0 bases, and 12 bases lay in between. Per the germline V gene, CDR1 is MNHEY and CDR2 is SVGAGI. This CDR3 region has 16 residues. Here the CDR3 reads CASSYSTGSSSYEQYF. The CDR3 coding sequence is TGTGCCAGCAGTTACTCAACAGGGTCGAGCTCCTACGAGCAGTACTTC.

The V and J genes are TRBV9 and TRBJ1-2; D is possibly TRBD1 (5 bases). This CDR3 has 14 amino acids. CDR1 SGDLS and CDR2 YYNGEE come from the germline V gene. Trimming removed 1 base from V and 5 bases from J, with 12 bases in between. Here the CDR3 DNA reads TGTGCCAGCAGCGTATTGAAGAGGGGATATGGCTACACCTTC. It yields the protein CASSVLKRGYGYTF.

The rearrangement uses TRBV28 and TRBJ1-5, with D possibly matching TRBD1 (5 bases). CDR3 size: 16 residues. Germline values: CDR1 MDHEN, CDR2 SYDVKM. V was cut by 1 base and J by 10 bases, with 20 bases left in between. The CDR3 loop is CASSLSSAGTGSPQHF. CDR3 sequence (DNA): TGTGCCAGCAGTTTATCGTCTGCAGGGACCGGCAGCCCCCAGCATTTT. The full variable domain, with the rest looked up from reference TRBV28 and TRBJ1-5, is DVKVTQSSRYLVKRTGEKVFLECVQDMDHENMFWYRQDPGLGLRLIYFSYDVKMKEKGDIPEGYSVSREKKERFSLILESASTNQTSMYLCASSLSSAGTGSPQHFGDGTRLSIL.

The rearrangement joins TRBV2 to TRBJ2-3, with no clear D. This CDR3 has 11 residues. Trimming removed 3 bases from V and 9 bases from J, with 7 bases in between. The germline gives CDR1 SNHLY, CDR2 FYNNEI. CDR3 protein: CASSDSLTQYF. For the CDR3, the DNA is TGTGCCAGCAGTGATTCCCTCACGCAGTATTTT.